This is a list of T cell receptor beta chains from one sample in a study of blood T cell repertoires in COVID-19. The assay was immunoSEQ multiplex PCR, and TCRdb's table has in-frame clones only and misses some. The sample records over 350,000 clones, about nine tenths being singletons. The source material was peripheral blood. The source of these receptors is a woman younger than 45 with active or convalescent COVID-19. CDR3s include the opening cysteine and the closing phenylalanine or tryptophan. The D gene is left open where the match is weak. Some rows mark clone size as missing; the rest say once, few, many or name a class of expanded clone.

D gene	J gene	V gene	clone size	CDR3 protein	CDR3 DNA
.	TRBJ1-1	TRBV21-1	.	CASSPTGSGGEGTEAFF	TGTGCCAGCAGCCCTACAGGCTCCGGGGGAGAGGGGACTGAAGCTTTCTTT
TRBD2	TRBJ2-7	TRBV7-9	.	CASSPGGVYYEQYF	TGTGCCAGCAGCCCGGGGGGGGTTTACTACGAGCAGTACTTC
.	TRBJ1-2	TRBV5-4	.	CASSLAGVVYGYTF	TGTGCCAGCAGCTTGGCAGGGGTGGTCTATGGCTACACCTTC
.	TRBJ1-6	TRBV13	once	CASSLAQGNSPLHF	TGTGCCAGCAGCTTAGCACAGGGTAATTCACCCCTCCACTTT
TRBD1	TRBJ1-1	TRBV12-5	.	CASGSWDRVAATEAFF	TGTGCTAGTGGTTCCTGGGACAGGGTGGCTGCCACTGAAGCTTTCTTT
.	TRBJ2-3	TRBV25-1	.	CASSEATSDAQDTQYF	TGTGCCAGCAGTGAGGCCACCAGCGACGCACAAGATACGCAGTATTTT
.	TRBJ2-3	TRBV6-4	.	CASSSGVGSTDTQYF	TGTGCCAGCAGTTCAGGGGTAGGGAGCACAGATACGCAGTATTTT
.	TRBJ2-7	TRBV5-1	.	CASSLLATGHGEQYF	TGCGCCAGCAGCTTATTGGCCACAGGGCATGGCGAGCAGTACTTC
.	TRBJ1-2	TRBV12-3/TRBV12-4	few	CASSPLSNYGYTF	TGTGCCAGCAGTCCTCTCTCTAACTATGGCTACACCTTC
TRBD2	TRBJ2-6	TRBV5-8	.	CASSSPLGLAGGGANVLTF	TGTGCCAGCAGCTCACCATTGGGACTAGCGGGCGGTGGGGCCAACGTCCTGACTTTC
.	TRBJ1-1	TRBV20-1	.	CSARENTEAFF	TGCAGTGCCCGGGAGAACACTGAAGCTTTCTTT
.	TRBJ1-1	TRBV2	.	CASSRARENTEAFF	TGTGCCAGCAGCCGGGCGAGGGAGAACACTGAAGCTTTCTTT
TRBD2	TRBJ2-1	TRBV12-5	.	CASGFHRLGLAGGPGSYNEQFF	TGTGCTAGTGGTTTTCACCGGCTTGGCCTAGCGGGGGGGCCTGGCTCCTACAATGAGCAGTTCTTC
.	TRBJ2-3	TRBV4-1	.	CASSQPVDTQYF	TGCGCCAGCAGCCAACCGGTTGATACGCAGTATTTT
.	TRBJ1-2	TRBV6-2/TRBV6-3	.	CASSYSGGLEGYTF	TGTGCCAGCAGTTACTCGGGAGGGTTGGAGGGCTACACCTTC
TRBD1	TRBJ1-5	TRBV24-1	once	CATSDRANNQPQHF	TGTGCCACCAGCGACAGGGCTAACAATCAGCCCCAGCATTTT
.	TRBJ1-4	TRBV18	.	CASTKQNEKLFF	TGTGCCAGCACTAAGCAGAATGAAAAACTGTTTTTT
TRBD1	TRBJ2-5	TRBV15	.	CATSRDWTGGETQYF	TGTGCCACCAGCAGAGATTGGACAGGGGGGGAGACCCAGTACTTC
.	TRBJ1-3	TRBV5-1	.	CASSSAGRDTIYF	TGCGCCAGCAGCTCGGCGGGTCGCGACACCATATATTTT